A selection of T cell receptor beta chains follows, all from one sample in a study of CD8+ T cells in alopecia areata. Generated by immunoSEQ multiplex PCR, the TCRdb table keeps only in-frame clones and is missing some. This sample has roughly 250,000 clones, with roughly two thirds found just once. Source: CD4+ T cells sorted from blood, taken at week 0. The receptor source for this set is a human donor with alopecia areata. Both conserved end residues are part of each CDR3. D genes are given only for firm matches. Not all rows give a size; the values are once, few, many and, for expanded clones, a class.

>TRBJ1-2|TRBD1|TRBV2|few
CASTPGQGLSPYGYTF
TGTGCCAGTACTCCGGGACAGGGGCTATCTCCCTATGGCTACACCTTC
>TRBJ1-1|NA|TRBV4-3|NA
CASSQDSNRASLAFF
TGCGCCAGCAGCCAAGATTCAAACAGGGCGAGCTTAGCTTTCTTT
>TRBJ1-6|NA|TRBV30|NA
CAWNRDAWNSPLHF
TGTGCCTGGAACAGGGACGCGTGGAATTCACCCCTCCACTTT
>TRBJ1-1|NA|TRBV9|NA
CASSEEGYSTEAFF
TGTGCCAGCAGCGAGGAGGGGTATTCCACTGAAGCTTTCTTT
>TRBJ2-7|NA|TRBV5-1|NA
CASSLARAGQTYEQYF
TGCGCCAGCAGCTTGGCCAGGGCAGGGCAGACCTACGAGCAGTACTTC
>TRBJ2-2|NA|TRBV9|NA
CASSVVQTNTGELFF
TGTGCCAGCAGCGTAGTACAGACGAACACCGGGGAGCTGTTTTTT
>TRBJ2-7|NA|TRBV20-1|once
CSARNESQYF
TGCAGTGCTAGGAACGAATCGCAGTACTTC
>TRBJ2-5|TRBD2|TRBV30|NA
CAWSTQRGTQETQYF
TGTGCCTGGAGCACTCAGCGGGGGACACAAGAGACCCAGTACTTC
>TRBJ2-7|NA|TRBV2|NA
CASSEDYREQYF
TGTGCCAGCAGTGAGGACTACCGCGAGCAGTACTTC
>TRBJ2-3|NA|TRBV12-5|few
CASAPQAGVTDTQYF
TGTGCTAGTGCCCCGCAGGCAGGGGTCACAGATACGCAGTATTTT
>TRBJ2-1|TRBD1|TRBV6-1|few
CASRETGSSYNEQFF
TGTGCCAGCAGAGAGACAGGGAGCTCCTACAATGAGCAGTTCTTC
>TRBJ1-1|NA|TRBV6-6|NA
CASSLRGSNTEAFF
TGTGCCAGCAGCCTCCGGGGAAGCAACACTGAAGCTTTCTTT
>TRBJ2-3|NA|TRBV5-1|NA
CASSHRTMGDTQYF
TGCGCCAGCAGCCACCGGACTATGGGAGATACGCAGTATTTT
>TRBJ2-7|NA|TRBV27|NA
CASSGILGEQYF
TGTGCCAGCAGCGGTATCTTGGGGGAGCAGTACTTC
>TRBJ2-3|TRBD1|TRBV7-9|once
CASDSGQGHTDTQYF
TGTGCCAGCGACTCCGGACAGGGACACACAGATACGCAGTATTTT
>TRBJ1-4|NA|TRBV6-4|NA
CASSESPTNEKLFF
TGTGCCAGCAGTGAAAGTCCAACTAATGAAAAACTGTTTTTT
>TRBJ1-1|NA|TRBV6-6|NA
CASSYSQPMNTEAFF
TGTGCCAGCAGTTACTCCCAGCCCATGAACACTGAAGCTTTCTTT
>TRBJ2-7|NA|TRBV9|NA
CASSVTPQGYEQYF
TGTGCCAGCAGCGTTACCCCGCAGGGCTACGAGCAGTACTTC
>TRBJ2-1|TRBD2|TRBV4-2|NA
CASSLRLASSYNEQFF
TGTGCCAGCAGCTTGAGACTAGCCAGCTCCTACAATGAGCAGTTCTTC
>TRBJ1-1|NA|TRBV29-1|NA
CSVERMNTEAFF
TGCAGCGTTGAAAGAATGAACACTGAAGCTTTCTTT
>TRBJ2-1|NA|TRBV9|NA
CASSVAGWGISEQFF
TGTGCCAGCAGCGTAGCCGGGTGGGGGATTTCTGAGCAGTTCTTC